This T cell receptor (beta chain) came from a study of T cell repertoires in cytomegalovirus infection. Overall study results and limits: CMV-specific TCR beta clonotypes restricted by HLA-C dominated the ex vivo response.

Trimming took off 6 bases at V and 0 bases at J, with 9 bases between the two ends. The CDR3 is 15 amino acids. Looked up from germline, CDR1 is SGHVS and CDR2 is FNYEAQ. TCRdb reanalysed the reads using MiXCR and keeps one entry per CDR3 protein. The sample lists around 300,000 distinct CDR3 sequences; under 25% were seen once. At least ten counts were recorded for this clonotype. Its antigen is currently unknown. Sequenced material: cultured PBMCs, taken from culture after CMV antigen stimulation. The sequence was collected from a human donor in good health (CMV status not recorded). Some clones in this sample may be carry-over from other donors' samples. V gene TRBV7-6 combines with J gene TRBJ2-6; D call uncertain. The CDR3 nucleotides read TGTGCCAGCAGTCTCGATGGCTCTGGGGCCAACGTCCTGACTTTC. Protein product: CASSLDGSGANVLTF. Combining the CDR3 with reference TRBV7-6 and TRBJ2-6 gives the whole variable domain GAGVSQSPRYKVTKRGQDVALRCDPISGHVSLYWYRQALGQGPEFLTYFNYEAQQDKSGLPNDRFSAERPEGSISTLTIQRTEQRDSAMYRCASSLDGSGANVLTFGAGSRLTVL.